The 26 T cell receptor beta chains presented below share a single source sample, sequenced in a study of identical twins. TCRdb re-analysed the 5' RACE reads in MiXCR, keeping a single row per CDR3 protein. This table has more than 1.5 million distinct CDR3 sequences, about 32% appearing once. Source material: cord blood. The receptor set was obtained from a newborn girl in good health.

A few counts support this clonotype. The V and J genes are TRBV5-1 and TRBJ2-4; D possibly corresponds to TRBD2 (5 bases). Trimming pared 2 bases from V and 8 bases from J, leaving 17 bases between. Germline lookup yields CDR1 SGHRS and CDR2 YFSETQ. This CDR3 region has 15 residues. The chain's CDR3 is CASSFGVADDYIQYF. The CDR3 region has the DNA TGCGCCAGCAGCTTCGGGGTCGCGGATGATTACATTCAGTACTTC.

The chain joins TRBV3-1 to TRBJ2-1; 7 nucleotides line up with TRBD2. Germline trimming cut 6 bases from V and 6 bases from J; bases unmatched to any gene: 14. Germline CDR1 is LGHDT and CDR2 is YNNKEL (reference sequence). The CDR3 loop spans 16 amino acids. CDR3 residues: CASRAGKSLAVNEQFF. In DNA form, the CDR3 reads TGTGCCAGCAGGGCAGGGAAGTCCCTAGCGGTCAATGAGCAGTTCTTC.

This clonotype was picked up one time. The chain is built from TRBV11-2 and TRBJ2-7; no firm D call. V shed 0 bases and J shed 2 bases, with 11 bases lying between them. The germline CDR1 and CDR2 sequences are SGHAT and FQNNGV. CDR3 length: 15 residues. CDR3 sequence: CASSLDAARTYEQYF. CDR3 coding DNA: TGTGCCAGCAGCTTAGATGCAGCTCGGACCTACGAGCAGTACTTC. Supplemented by reference TRBV11-2 and TRBJ2-7, the full variable domain reads EAGVAQSPRYKIIEKRQSVAFWCNPISGHATLYWYQQILGQGPKLLIQFQNNGVVDDSQLPKDRFSAERLKGVDSTLKIQPAKLEDSAVYLCASSLDAARTYEQYFGPGTRLTVT.

The chain is built from TRBV5-1 and TRBJ2-3, with TRBD2 as a possible D gene (5 bases). Germline assignment: CDR1 SGHRS and CDR2 YFSETQ. The CDR3 is 14 residues long. Trimming cost V 0 bases and J 8 bases, with 13 bases left between them. CDR3 in amino acids: CASSLETRVGTQYF. The CDR3 nucleotides read TGCGCCAGCAGCTTGGAAACGAGGGTTGGTACGCAGTATTTT.

The gene calls are TRBV28 and TRBJ2-5; TRBD1 is a possible D gene (5 bases). The length of the CDR3 is 15 residues. Germline V lookup: CDR1 MDHEN, CDR2 SYDVKM. The V and J ends lost 3 bases and 5 bases respectively, with 16 bases between them. The CDR3 region is CASSFRSYYRETQYF. The CDR3 nucleotides read TGTGCCAGCAGTTTTCGCTCATACTACAGGGAGACCCAGTACTTC.

This clonotype was picked up a small number of times. V usage is TRBV20-1 and J usage is TRBJ2-4; 16 positions agree with TRBD2. The germline CDR1 and CDR2 sequences are DFQATT and SNEGSKA (reference sequence). There are 19 residues in the CDR3. The ends lost 0 bases at V and 1 base at J; junction bases unmatched: 6. The CDR3 nucleotides read TGCAGTGCTAGAGATGGGACTAGCGGGAGGGCCTGGGCCAAAAACATTCAGTACTTC. This sequence encodes CSARDGTSGRAWAKNIQYF.

This clonotype was picked up a small number of times. The chain has TRBV24-1 and TRBJ2-1, with D possibly TRBD1 on 5 matching bases. Germline V gene lookup returns CDR1 KGHDR and CDR2 SFDVKD. The CDR3 extends over 13 amino acids. V dropped 0 bases and J dropped 9 bases, with 8 bases sitting between them. The CDR3 spells CATSDLQGVEQFF. In DNA, the CDR3 is TGTGCCACCAGTGATTTGCAAGGGGTTGAGCAGTTCTTC.

The chain recombines TRBV28 with TRBJ1-6; D gene unclear. With 6 bases removed from V and 0 bases from J, the gap between germline ends came to 21 bases. In germline, CDR1 is MDHEN, CDR2 SYDVKM. The CDR3 sequence is 19 residues long. The CDR3 region is CASSLGFQVWASYNSPLHF. In DNA form, the CDR3 reads TGTGCCAGCAGCCTAGGTTTCCAGGTCTGGGCCTCCTATAATTCACCCCTCCACTTT.

This clonotype was detected only a few times. The rearrangement uses TRBV11-2 and TRBJ2-5; 9 bases are shared with TRBD2. Unmatched junction bases numbered 6, after V lost 5 bases and J lost 2 bases. CDR3 length: 15 amino acids. The V gene's germline CDR1 is SGHAT and CDR2 FQNNGV. Written as DNA, the CDR3 is TGTGCCAGCAGCCCCGTAGCGGGGGCTCAAGAGACCCAGTACTTC. It specifies CASSPVAGAQETQYF.

This clonotype was counted ten times or more. The chain employs TRBV9 and TRBJ2-1, with D maybe TRBD1 (6 bases). The CDR3 contains 13 residues. V dropped 3 bases and J dropped 4 bases, with 8 bases sitting between them. Germline V gene lookup returns CDR1 SGDLS and CDR2 YYNGEE. In nucleotides, the CDR3 is TGTGCCAGCAGCGGGGGGCAGTACAATGAGCAGTTCTTC. Residues: CASSGGQYNEQFF.

This clonotype was seen more than once but under ten times. The chain couples TRBV5-1 to TRBJ2-6; D remains ambiguous. The V gene lost 4 bases and the J gene lost 1 base, with 12 bases spanning the gap. The length of the CDR3 is 16 residues. Germline V gene data show CDR1 as SGHRS and CDR2 as YFSETQ. The CDR3 DNA sequence: TGCGCCAGCAGCCAAATACCAGGTTCTGGGGCCAACGTCCTGACTTTC. Its protein product is CASSQIPGSGANVLTF.

The chain joins TRBV11-2 to TRBJ2-1, with 9 bases aligning to TRBD2. The CDR3 has 16 residues. Germline loops: CDR1 SGHAT, CDR2 FQNNGV. Trimming took 2 bases from V and 8 from J; bases not matched to a gene: 10. The CDR3 spells CASSLNRLAGFYEQFF. The DNA of the CDR3 is TGTGCCAGCAGCTTAAATAGGCTAGCGGGGTTCTATGAGCAGTTCTTC.

In its sample, this clonotype was seen a few times. The CDR3 DNA reads TGTGCCAGCAGTTCCTACCAGGACAGGGGCTCCTACGAGCAGTACTTC. It encodes CASSSYQDRGSYEQYF. The chain joins TRBV27 to TRBJ2-7; 9 bases line up with TRBD1. After removal of 4 bases from V and 0 bases from J, the junction contained 7 bases not matched to a gene. The CDR3 runs to 16 residues. CDR1 and CDR2 (germline): MNHEY, SMNVEV (reference sequence).

The chain recombines TRBV25-1 with TRBJ2-3, with 8 nucleotides matching TRBD2. With V trimmed by 2 bases and J by 11 bases, 12 bases remained unmatched. Germline-derived CDR1 and CDR2 are MGHDK and SYGVNS. The length of the CDR3 is 15 residues. The CDR3 region is CASSENPAGGGRQYF. The CDR3 DNA follows: TGTGCCAGCAGTGAAAACCCGGCGGGAGGAGGAAGGCAGTATTTT.

The chain combines TRBV7-2 with TRBJ2-3, with D uncertain. Deletions cut 3 bases from V and 11 bases from J, with 18 bases between. Germline CDR1 is SGHTA and CDR2 is FQGNSA. The CDR3 extends over 14 amino acids. The CDR3 sequence: CASSFAEAQSGQYF. CDR3 DNA: TGTGCCAGCAGCTTTGCAGAGGCCCAGAGTGGGCAGTATTTT.

This clonotype was observed at least ten times. V usage is TRBV12-3 or TRBV12-4 and J usage is TRBJ2-5, with 7 bases aligning to TRBD2. V lost 0 bases, J lost 4 bases, and 2 bases stayed unmatched. This CDR3 comprises 14 residues. This CDR3 reads CASSLAGGPETQYF. The CDR3 nucleotides read TGTGCCAGCAGTTTAGCGGGAGGGCCAGAGACCCAGTACTTC.

The chain links TRBV28 to TRBJ2-3, with D perhaps matching TRBD2 (5 bases). Germline V gene data show CDR1 as MDHEN and CDR2 as SYDVKM. The CDR3 runs 18 residues. Trimming took off 2 bases at V and 2 bases at J, with 20 bases between the two ends. This CDR3 is CASSLPSRRFGHTDTQYF. The CDR3 region has the DNA TGTGCCAGCAGTTTACCTAGCAGGAGATTTGGGCACACAGATACGCAGTATTTT.

The chain employs TRBV12-3 or TRBV12-4 and TRBJ2-5; 7 bases line up with TRBD2. This CDR3 has 14 residues. After removal of 0 bases from V and 6 bases from J, the junction contained 4 bases not matched to a gene. The CDR3, as DNA: TGTGCCAGCAGTTTAGCGGGAGGGCCGAAGACCCAGTACTTC. It encodes CASSLAGGPKTQYF.

The chain carries TRBV5-1 and TRBJ2-3; a possible D gene is TRBD2 (5 bases). The germline gives CDR1 SGHRS, CDR2 YFSETQ. The V gene lost 1 base and the J gene lost 6 bases, with 12 bases spanning the gap. The CDR3 runs 14 residues. CDR3 coding DNA: TGCGCCAGCAGCTTGTCCAGGCCGGGGGATACGCAGTATTTT. It is translated as CASSLSRPGDTQYF. Drawing the rest from reference TRBV5-1 and TRBJ2-3, the complete variable domain is KAGVTQTPRYLIKTRGQQVTLSCSPISGHRSVSWYQQTPGQGLQFLFEYFSETQRNKGNFPGRFSGRQFSNSRSEMNVSTLELGDSALYLCASSLSRPGDTQYFGPGTRLTVL.

This clonotype was seen a handful of times. The rearrangement links TRBV24-1 to TRBJ2-1, with a tentative D call TRBD2 (5 bases). The CDR3 spans 14 residues. V was cut by 3 bases and J by 9 bases, with 14 bases left in between. Germline CDR1 reads KGHDR; CDR2 reads SFDVKD. Here the CDR3 reads CATSDPLLEAEQFF. The CDR3 coding sequence is TGTGCCACCAGTGATCCCCTGCTGGAGGCTGAGCAGTTCTTC.

The V gene is TRBV12-3 or TRBV12-4, the J gene TRBJ1-2; unclear D gene. The V end was cut by 7 bases, the J end by 4 bases, with 13 bases between. The CDR3 consists of 13 residues. The CDR3 nucleotides read TGTGCCAGCATCAGATCCACGGGCTATGGCTACACCTTC. Protein: CASIRSTGYGYTF.

In this sample, this clonotype turned up many times. The chain is built from TRBV6-6 and TRBJ2-6, with D unresolved. The V gene's germline CDR1 is MNHNY and CDR2 SVGAGI (reference sequence). The CDR3 covers 15 residues. V was pared by 8 bases and J by 1 base, with 12 bases between. DNA of the CDR3: TGTGCCAGCTCAAGCATACCGTCTGGGGCCAACGTCCTGACTTTC. It codes for CASSSIPSGANVLTF.

Only a few counts were recorded for this clonotype. The V call is TRBV7-2, the J call TRBJ1-4, with TRBD1 matching over 8 bases. Germline loops: CDR1 SGHTA, CDR2 FQGNSA. V trimming: 3 bases; J trimming: 8 bases; junction bases outside the gene matches: 5. The length of the CDR3 is 14 residues. CDR3 in amino acids: CASSFGGQVEKLFF. CDR3 bases: TGTGCCAGCAGCTTTGGGGGACAGGTCGAAAAACTGTTTTTT.

Comments on this clonotype: A much larger clonotype is one base distant, so this may be a read error. J is TRBJ2-4 and V is TRBV7-2, with D perhaps matching TRBD1 or TRBD2 (5 bases each). The CDR3 has 15 residues. CDR1 is SGHTA, CDR2 FQGNSA, per germline. The CDR3 DNA reads TGTGCCAGCAGCTTGGGACCTCTAGCCATAAACATTCAGTACTTC. Protein product: CASSLGPLAINIQYF.

The V gene is TRBV7-2, the J gene TRBJ2-1; 8 bases align to TRBD2. The V and J ends lost 3 bases and 7 bases, in that order; junction bases with no gene match: 17. The CDR3 is 18 residues long. Germline CDR1 is SGHTA and CDR2 is FQGNSA. Written as DNA, the CDR3 is TGTGCCAGCAGCTTGTTAGGGTTGATGAGCGGGAGAGGGAATGAGCAGTTCTTC. It yields the protein CASSLLGLMSGRGNEQFF.

This clonotype was observed at least ten times. The chain is built from TRBV7-6 and TRBJ2-6; D not resolved. CDR3 length: 16 amino acids. The germline V gene has CDR1 SGHVS and CDR2 FNYEAQ. The germline V and J ends were trimmed by 1 base and 0 bases, with 7 bases remaining between them. The CDR3: CASSLVRPSGANVLTF. Here the CDR3 DNA reads TGTGCCAGCAGCTTAGTCAGGCCCTCTGGGGCCAACGTCCTGACTTTC.